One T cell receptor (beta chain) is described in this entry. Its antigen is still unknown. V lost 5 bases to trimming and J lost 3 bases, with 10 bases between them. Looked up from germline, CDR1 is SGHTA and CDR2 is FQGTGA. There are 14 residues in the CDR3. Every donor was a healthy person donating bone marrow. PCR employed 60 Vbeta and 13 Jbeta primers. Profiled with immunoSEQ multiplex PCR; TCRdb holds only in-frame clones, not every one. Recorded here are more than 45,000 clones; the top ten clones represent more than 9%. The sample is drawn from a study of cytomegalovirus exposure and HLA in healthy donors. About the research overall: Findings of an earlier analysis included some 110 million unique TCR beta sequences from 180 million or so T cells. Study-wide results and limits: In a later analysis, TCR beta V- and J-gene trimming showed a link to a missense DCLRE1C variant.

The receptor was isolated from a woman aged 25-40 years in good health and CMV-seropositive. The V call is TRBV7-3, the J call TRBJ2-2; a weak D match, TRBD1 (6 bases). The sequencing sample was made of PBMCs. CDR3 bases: TGTGCCAGCAGCGTACAGGGATACACCGGGGAGCTGTTTTTT. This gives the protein CASSVQGYTGELFF. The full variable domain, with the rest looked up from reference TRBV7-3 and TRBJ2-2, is GAGVSQTPSNKVTEKGKYVELRCDPISGHTALYWYRQSLGQGPEFLIYFQGTGAADDSGLPNDRFFAVRPEGSVSTLKIQRTERGDSAVYLCASSVQGYTGELFFGEGSRLTVL.